This TCR beta chain appears in the sequencing data of a study of control samples from healthy donors and cancer patients. The repertoire was sequenced with immunoSEQ multiplex PCR; TCRdb's copy has only in-frame clones and lacks some. The sample consists of approximately 66,000 clones, 85% to 90% of them appearing once. There are 14 residues in the CDR3. CDR1 and CDR2 from the germline V gene are MNHNY and SVGAGI (reference sequence). J was trimmed by 3 bases and V by 5 bases; bases with no gene match: 6. Sequenced: PBMCs. This sequence was found in a man in his sixties with colorectal cancer. This chain connects TRBV6-6 to TRBJ1-1; 7 bases align to TRBD1. The CDR3 coding sequence is TGTGCCAGCAGTACCTACAGGGGTGACACTGAAGCTTTCTTT. Its translation: CASSTYRGDTEAFF.